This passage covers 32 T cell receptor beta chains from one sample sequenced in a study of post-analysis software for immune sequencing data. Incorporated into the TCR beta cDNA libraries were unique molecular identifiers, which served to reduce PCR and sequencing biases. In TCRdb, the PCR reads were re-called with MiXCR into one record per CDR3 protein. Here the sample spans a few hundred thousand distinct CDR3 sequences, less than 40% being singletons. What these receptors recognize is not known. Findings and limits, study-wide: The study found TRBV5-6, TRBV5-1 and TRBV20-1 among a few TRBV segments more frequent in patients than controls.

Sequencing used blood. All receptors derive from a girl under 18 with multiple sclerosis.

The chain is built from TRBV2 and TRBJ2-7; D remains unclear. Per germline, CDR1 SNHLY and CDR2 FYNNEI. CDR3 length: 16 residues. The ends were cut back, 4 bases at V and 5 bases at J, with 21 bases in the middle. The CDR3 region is CASSGPLGPAGDEQYF. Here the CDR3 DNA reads TGTGCCAGCAGTGGCCCTTTAGGGCCAGCTGGGGACGAGCAGTACTTC.

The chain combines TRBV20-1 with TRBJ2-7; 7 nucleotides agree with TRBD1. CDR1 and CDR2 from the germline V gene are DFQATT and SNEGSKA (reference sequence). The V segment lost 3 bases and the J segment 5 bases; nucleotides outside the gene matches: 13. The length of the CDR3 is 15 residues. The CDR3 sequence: CSASRPRQGDNEQYF. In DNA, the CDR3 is TGCAGTGCTAGCCGTCCGAGACAGGGTGACAACGAGCAGTACTTC.

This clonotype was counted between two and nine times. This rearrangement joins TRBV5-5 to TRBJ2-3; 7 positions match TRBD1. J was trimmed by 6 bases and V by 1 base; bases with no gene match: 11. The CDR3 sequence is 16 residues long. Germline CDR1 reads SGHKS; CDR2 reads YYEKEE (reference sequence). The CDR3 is CASSLTLTGSGDTQYF. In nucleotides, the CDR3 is TGTGCCAGCAGCTTGACCCTGACAGGGAGTGGTGATACGCAGTATTTT.

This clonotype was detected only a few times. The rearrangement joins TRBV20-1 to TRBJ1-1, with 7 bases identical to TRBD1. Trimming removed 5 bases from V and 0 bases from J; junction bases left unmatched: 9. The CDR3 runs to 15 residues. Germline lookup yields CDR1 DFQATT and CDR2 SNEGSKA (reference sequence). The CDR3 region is CSASTGGTVNTEAFF. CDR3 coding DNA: TGCAGTGCTTCTACCGGCGGGACAGTGAACACTGAAGCTTTCTTT.

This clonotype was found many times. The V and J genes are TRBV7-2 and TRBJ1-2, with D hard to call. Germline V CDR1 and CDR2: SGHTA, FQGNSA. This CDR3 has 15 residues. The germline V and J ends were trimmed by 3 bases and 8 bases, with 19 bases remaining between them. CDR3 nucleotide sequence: TGTGCCAGCAGCTTCATTGTGGGCTCAGAAGGAGGCTACACCTTC. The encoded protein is CASSFIVGSEGGYTF.

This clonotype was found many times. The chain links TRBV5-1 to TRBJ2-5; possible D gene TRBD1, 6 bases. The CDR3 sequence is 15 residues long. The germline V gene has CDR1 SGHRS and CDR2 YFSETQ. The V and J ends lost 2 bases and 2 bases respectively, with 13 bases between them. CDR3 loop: CASSFNRQAQETQYF. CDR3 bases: TGCGCCAGCAGCTTTAACCGACAGGCACAAGAGACCCAGTACTTC.

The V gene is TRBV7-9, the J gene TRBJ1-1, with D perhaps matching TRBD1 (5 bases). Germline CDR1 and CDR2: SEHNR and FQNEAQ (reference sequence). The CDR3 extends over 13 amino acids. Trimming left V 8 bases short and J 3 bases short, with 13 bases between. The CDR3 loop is CASEQGTDTEAFF. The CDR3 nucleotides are TGTGCCAGCGAGCAGGGAACGGACACTGAAGCTTTCTTT.

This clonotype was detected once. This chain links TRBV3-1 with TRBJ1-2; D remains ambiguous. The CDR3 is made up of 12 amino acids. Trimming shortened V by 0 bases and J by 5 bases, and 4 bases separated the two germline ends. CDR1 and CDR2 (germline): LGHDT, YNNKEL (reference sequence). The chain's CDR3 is CASSQDKYGYTF. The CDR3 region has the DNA TGTGCCAGCAGCCAAGATAAATATGGCTACACCTTC.

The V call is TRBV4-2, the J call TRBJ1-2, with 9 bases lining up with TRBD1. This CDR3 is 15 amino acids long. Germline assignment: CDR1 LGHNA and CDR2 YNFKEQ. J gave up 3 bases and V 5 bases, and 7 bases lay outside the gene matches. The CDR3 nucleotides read TGTGCCAGCAGCGACCCGGGACAGGGCTACTATGGCTACACCTTC. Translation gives CASSDPGQGYYGYTF.

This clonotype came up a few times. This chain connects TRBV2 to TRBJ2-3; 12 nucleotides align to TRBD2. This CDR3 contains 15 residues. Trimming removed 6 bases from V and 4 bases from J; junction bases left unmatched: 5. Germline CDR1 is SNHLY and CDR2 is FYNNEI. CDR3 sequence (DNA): TGTGCCAGCAGGCGGGCTAGCGGGGGGGCAGATACGCAGTATTTT. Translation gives CASRRASGGADTQYF.

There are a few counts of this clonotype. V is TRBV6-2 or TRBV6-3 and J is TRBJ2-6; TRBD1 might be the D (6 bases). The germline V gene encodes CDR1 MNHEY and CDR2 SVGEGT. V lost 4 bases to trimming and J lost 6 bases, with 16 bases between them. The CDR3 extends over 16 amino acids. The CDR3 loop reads CASSWGRSSEANVLTF. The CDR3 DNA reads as TGTGCCAGCAGTTGGGGGCGGTCCTCGGAGGCCAACGTCCTGACTTTC.

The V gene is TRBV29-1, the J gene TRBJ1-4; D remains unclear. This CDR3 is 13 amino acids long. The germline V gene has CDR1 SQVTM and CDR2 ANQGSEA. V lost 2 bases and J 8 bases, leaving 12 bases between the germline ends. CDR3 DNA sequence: TGCAGCGTTGAATCACCCTTAGGGGAAAAACTGTTTTTT. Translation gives CSVESPLGEKLFF.

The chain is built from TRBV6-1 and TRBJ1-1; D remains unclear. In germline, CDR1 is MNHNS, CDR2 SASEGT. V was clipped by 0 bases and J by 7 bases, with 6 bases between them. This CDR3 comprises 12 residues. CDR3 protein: CASSEARIEAFF. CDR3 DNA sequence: TGTGCCAGCAGTGAAGCAAGGATTGAAGCTTTCTTT.

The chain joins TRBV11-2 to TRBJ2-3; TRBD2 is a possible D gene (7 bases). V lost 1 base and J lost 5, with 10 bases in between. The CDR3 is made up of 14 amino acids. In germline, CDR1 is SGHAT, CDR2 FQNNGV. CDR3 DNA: TGTGCCAGCAGCTTAGTGAGGGGGGGAGATACGCAGTATTTT. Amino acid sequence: CASSLVRGGDTQYF. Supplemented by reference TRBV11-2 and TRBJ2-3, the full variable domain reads EAGVAQSPRYKIIEKRQSVAFWCNPISGHATLYWYQQILGQGPKLLIQFQNNGVVDDSQLPKDRFSAERLKGVDSTLKIQPAKLEDSAVYLCASSLVRGGDTQYFGPGTRLTVL.

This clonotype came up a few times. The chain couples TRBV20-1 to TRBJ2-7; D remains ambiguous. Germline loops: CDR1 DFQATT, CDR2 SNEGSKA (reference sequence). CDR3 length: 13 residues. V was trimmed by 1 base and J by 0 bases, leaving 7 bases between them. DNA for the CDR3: TGCAGTGCTAGAGTCCCGTCCTCCTACGAGCAGTACTTC. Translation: CSARVPSSYEQYF.

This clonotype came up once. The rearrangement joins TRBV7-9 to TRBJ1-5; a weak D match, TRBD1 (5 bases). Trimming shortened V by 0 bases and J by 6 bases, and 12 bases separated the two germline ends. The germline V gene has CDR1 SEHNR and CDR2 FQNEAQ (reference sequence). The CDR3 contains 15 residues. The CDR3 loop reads CASSLAGEVGQPQHF. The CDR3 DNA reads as TGTGCCAGCAGCTTAGCGGGGGAGGTTGGTCAGCCCCAGCATTTT.

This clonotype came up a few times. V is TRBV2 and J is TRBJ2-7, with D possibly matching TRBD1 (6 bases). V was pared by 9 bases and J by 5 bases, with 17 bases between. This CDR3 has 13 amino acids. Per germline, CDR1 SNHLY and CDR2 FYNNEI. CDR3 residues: CASIEGENNEQYF. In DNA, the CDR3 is TGTGCCAGTATAGAGGGGGAAAACAACGAGCAGTACTTC.

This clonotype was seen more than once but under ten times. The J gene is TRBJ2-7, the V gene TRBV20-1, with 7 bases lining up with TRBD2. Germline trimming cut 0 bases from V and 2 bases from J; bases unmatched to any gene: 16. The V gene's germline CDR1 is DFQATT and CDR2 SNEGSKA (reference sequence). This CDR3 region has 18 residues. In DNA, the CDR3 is TGCAGTGCTAGAGATGTCAACGGCGCCAGCGGGGATCCCTACGAGCAGTACTTC. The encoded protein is CSARDVNGASGDPYEQYF.

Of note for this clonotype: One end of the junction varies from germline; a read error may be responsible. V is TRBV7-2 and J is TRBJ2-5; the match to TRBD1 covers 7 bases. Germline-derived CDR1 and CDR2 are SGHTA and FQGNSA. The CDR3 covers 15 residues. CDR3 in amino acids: CASSARTGDQETQYF. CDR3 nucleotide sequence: TGCGCCAGCAGCGCCCGGACAGGAGATCAAGAGACCCAGTACTTC.

DNA of the CDR3: TGTGCCAGCAGTAGGCGGGCGGGGGGACCCACAGATACGCAGTATTTT. Amino acids: CASSRRAGGPTDTQYF. The chain combines TRBV12-3 or TRBV12-4 with TRBJ2-3, with 8 bases fitting TRBD2. There are 16 residues in the CDR3. The ends lost 5 bases at V and 2 bases at J; junction bases unmatched: 9.

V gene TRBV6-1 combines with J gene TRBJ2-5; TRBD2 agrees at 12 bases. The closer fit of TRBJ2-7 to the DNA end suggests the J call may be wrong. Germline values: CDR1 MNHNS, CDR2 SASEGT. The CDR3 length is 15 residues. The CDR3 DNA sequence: TGTGCCAGCAGTGAACCCGGACTAGCGGGATACGAGCAGTACTTC. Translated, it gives CASSEPGLAGYEQYF.

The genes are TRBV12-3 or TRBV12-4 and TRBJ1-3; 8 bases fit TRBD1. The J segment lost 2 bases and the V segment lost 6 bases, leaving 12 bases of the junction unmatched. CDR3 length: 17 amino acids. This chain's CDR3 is CASSFSSGGSTGNTIYF. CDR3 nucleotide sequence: TGTGCCAGCAGCTTCTCGTCAGGGGGCTCTACTGGAAACACCATATATTTT.

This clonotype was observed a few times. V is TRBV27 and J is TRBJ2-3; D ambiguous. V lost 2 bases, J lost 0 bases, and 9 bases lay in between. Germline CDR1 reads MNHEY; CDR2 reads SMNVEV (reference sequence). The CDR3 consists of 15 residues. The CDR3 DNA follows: TGTGCCAGCAGTTTAGGCGTCTCTAGCACAGATACGCAGTATTTT. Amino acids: CASSLGVSSTDTQYF.

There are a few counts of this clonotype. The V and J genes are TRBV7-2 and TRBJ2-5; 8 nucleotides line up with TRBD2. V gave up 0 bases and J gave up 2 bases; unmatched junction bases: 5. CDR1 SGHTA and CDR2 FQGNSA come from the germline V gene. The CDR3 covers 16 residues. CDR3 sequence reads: CASSLASGATQETQYF. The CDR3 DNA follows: TGTGCCAGCAGCTTAGCTAGCGGGGCAACTCAAGAGACCCAGTACTTC.

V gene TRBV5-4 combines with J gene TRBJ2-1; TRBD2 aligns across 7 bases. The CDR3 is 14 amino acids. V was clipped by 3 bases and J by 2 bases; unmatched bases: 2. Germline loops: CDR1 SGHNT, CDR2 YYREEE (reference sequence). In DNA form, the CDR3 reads TGTGCCAGCAGCTGCGGGGGAACCTACAATGAGCAGTTCTTC. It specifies CASSCGGTYNEQFF. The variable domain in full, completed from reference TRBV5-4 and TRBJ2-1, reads ETGVTQSPTHLIKTRGQQVTLRCSSQSGHNTVSWYQQALGQGPQFIFQYYREEENGRGNFPPRFSGLQFPNYSSELNVNALELDDSALYLCASSCGGTYNEQFFGPGTRLTVL.

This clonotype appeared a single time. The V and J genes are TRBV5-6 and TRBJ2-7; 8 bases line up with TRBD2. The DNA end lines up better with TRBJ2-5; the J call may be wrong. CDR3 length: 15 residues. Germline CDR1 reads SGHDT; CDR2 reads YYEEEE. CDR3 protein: CASSFVTSGKETQYF. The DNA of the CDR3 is TGTGCCAGCAGCTTTGTCACTAGCGGTAAAGAGACCCAGTACTTC.

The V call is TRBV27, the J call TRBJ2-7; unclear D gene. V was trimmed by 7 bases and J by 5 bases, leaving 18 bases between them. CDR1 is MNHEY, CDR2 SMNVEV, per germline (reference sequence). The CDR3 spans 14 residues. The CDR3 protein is CASIGKGHLDEQYF. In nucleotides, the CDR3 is TGTGCCAGCATCGGAAAAGGCCATCTGGACGAGCAGTACTTC.

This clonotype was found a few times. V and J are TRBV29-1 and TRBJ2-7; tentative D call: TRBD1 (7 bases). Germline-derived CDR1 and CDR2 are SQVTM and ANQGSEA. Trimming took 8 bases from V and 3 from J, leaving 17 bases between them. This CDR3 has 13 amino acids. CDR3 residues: CSSWGDSIYEQYF. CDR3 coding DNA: TGCAGCTCGTGGGGGGACAGTATCTACGAGCAGTACTTC.

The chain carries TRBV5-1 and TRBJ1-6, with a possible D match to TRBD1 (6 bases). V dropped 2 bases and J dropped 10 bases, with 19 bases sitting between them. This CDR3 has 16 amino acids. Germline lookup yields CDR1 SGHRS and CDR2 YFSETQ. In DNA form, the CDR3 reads TGCGCCAGCAGCTTTATCTTCGACGGGGGGGCGTCACCCCTCCACTTT. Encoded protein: CASSFIFDGGASPLHF.

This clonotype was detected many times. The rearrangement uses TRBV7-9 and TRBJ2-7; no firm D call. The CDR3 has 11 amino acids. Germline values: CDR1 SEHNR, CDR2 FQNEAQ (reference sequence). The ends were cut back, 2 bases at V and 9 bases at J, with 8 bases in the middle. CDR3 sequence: CASSLIQAQYF. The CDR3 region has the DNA TGTGCCAGCAGCTTAATCCAGGCGCAGTACTTC.

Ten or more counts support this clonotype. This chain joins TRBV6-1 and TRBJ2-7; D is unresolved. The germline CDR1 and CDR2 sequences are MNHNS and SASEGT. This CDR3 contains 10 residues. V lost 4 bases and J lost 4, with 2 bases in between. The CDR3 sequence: CASSGYEQYF. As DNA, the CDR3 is TGTGCCAGCAGTGGTTACGAGCAGTACTTC.

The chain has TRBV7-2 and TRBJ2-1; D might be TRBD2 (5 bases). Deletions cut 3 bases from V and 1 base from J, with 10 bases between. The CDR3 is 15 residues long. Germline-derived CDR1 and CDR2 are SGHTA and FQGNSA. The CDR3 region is CASSFGLLSYNEQFF. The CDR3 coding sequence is TGTGCCAGCAGCTTCGGACTGCTGTCCTACAATGAGCAGTTCTTC.